Sequencing of this TCR beta chain was carried out in a study of identical twins. Germline V gene lookup returns CDR1 SGDLS and CDR2 YYNGEE. Losses at the gene ends were 3 bases for V and 2 bases for J; bases not matched to a gene: 1. The CDR3 sequence is 14 residues long. Study-wide results and limits: With beta out-of-frame sequences, excess sharing by twins was weaker.

In regard to this clonotype: Its antigen is not identified.

Every one of the donors was a healthy Caucasian. TCRdb re-called the 5' RACE reads with MiXCR, one entry per CDR3 protein. The sample has a few hundred thousand distinct CDR3 sequences; approximately 13% are singletons. These data also formed part of another study, on yellow fever vaccine responses in identical twins.

The sample was CD8+ T cells sorted from blood. The TCR sequence derives from a woman under 30 in good health. This chain connects TRBV9 to TRBJ2-5, with 10 nucleotides matching TRBD1. CDR3 nucleotide sequence: TGTGCCAGCAGCGCGGGACAGGGGCAAGAGACCCAGTACTTC. The encoded protein is CASSAGQGQETQYF.